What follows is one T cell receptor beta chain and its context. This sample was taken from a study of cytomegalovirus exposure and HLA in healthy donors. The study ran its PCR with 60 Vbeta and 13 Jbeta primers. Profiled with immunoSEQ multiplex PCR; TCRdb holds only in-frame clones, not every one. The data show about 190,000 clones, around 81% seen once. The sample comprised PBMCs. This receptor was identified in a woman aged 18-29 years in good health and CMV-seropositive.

The CDR3 DNA follows: TGTGCCAGCAGCCAACCCGACAGGGAGCTAGTAAGCTACACCTTC. Its protein product is CASSQPDRELVSYTF. The chain uses TRBV16 and TRBJ1-2; 7 bases agree with TRBD1. Trimming removed 2 bases from V and 9 bases from J; junction bases left unmatched: 12. CDR3 length: 15 residues. Per germline, CDR1 KGHSY and CDR2 FQNENV.